This TCR beta chain came from a study of Ad26.COV2.S vaccination and SARS-CoV-2 variants. Points from the study as a whole: Spike-specific TCR breadth in vaccine recipients exceeded that seen in placebo recipients.

Profiling relied on immunoSEQ multiplex PCR, and the TCRdb table lists in-frame clones only, not all of them. The table lists around 380,000 clones, 75% to 90% of them singletons. Treatment in this sample: around 19 received Ad26.COV2.S at low or high dose, single or two shots; several received placebo; per-sample allocation not given. Vaccine and placebo recipients were sampled on day 63 after the first injection. The individual, an adult aged 18-55 years, was a donor in Boston. V was cut by 0 bases and J by 0 bases, with 6 bases left in between. This CDR3 is built from 15 residues. Germline V lookup: CDR1 MNHNY, CDR2 SVGAGI (reference sequence). Remarks on this clone: Its target is not known.

The gene calls are TRBV6-6 and TRBJ1-5; no firm D call. The source is a person aged 18-60 years who received the Ad26.COV2.S COVID-19 vaccine or a placebo. Material: peripheral blood, obtained in a trial of Ad26.COV2.S vaccine versus placebo. CDR3 sequence: CASSYSGSSNQPQHF. In DNA form, the CDR3 reads TGTGCCAGCAGTTACTCGGGGTCTAGCAATCAGCCCCAGCATTTT.